The 28 T cell receptor beta chains below were found in one sample sequenced in a study of somatic mutations in cytotoxic T cells in rheumatoid arthritis. The assay was immunoSEQ multiplex PCR, and TCRdb's table has in-frame clones only and misses some. The sample has 19,000 or so clones, around 86% seen once. The sample was CD8+ T cells sorted from blood. Receptor source: a man aged 18 to 29 with rheumatoid arthritis.

The rearrangement uses TRBV6-5 and TRBJ2-6; D is unresolved. Trimming left V 0 bases short and J 1 base short, with 7 bases between. Germline assignment: CDR1 MNHEY and CDR2 SVGAGI. This CDR3 has 16 amino acids. The CDR3 bases are TGTGCCAGCAGTTACTCCTACGGGTCTGGGGCCAACGTCCTGACTTTC. This sequence encodes CASSYSYGSGANVLTF.

This chain links TRBV5-6 with TRBJ1-1, with TRBD1 identical over 8 bases. The V gene end was trimmed by 3 bases and the J gene end by 4 bases; junction bases not matched to a gene: 2. Germline V gene data show CDR1 as SGHDT and CDR2 as YYEEEE. The CDR3 runs to 13 residues. CDR3 DNA sequence: TGTGCCAGCAGCTCAACAGGGGGCACTGAAGCTTTCTTT. Its translation: CASSSTGGTEAFF.

This chain links TRBV30 with TRBJ2-7, with D hard to call. Trimming shortened V by 1 base and J by 2 bases, and 3 bases separated the two germline ends. The CDR3 runs to 11 residues. The V gene's germline CDR1 is GTSNPN and CDR2 SVGIG (reference sequence). Written as DNA, the CDR3 is TGTGCCTGGAGTGGAACCTACGAGCAGTACTTC. Encoded protein: CAWSGTYEQYF.

This sequence joins TRBV5-1 and TRBJ1-1, with 9 positions matching TRBD1. V dropped 6 bases and J dropped 0; count of bases not matched to a gene: 9. CDR1 and CDR2 (germline): SGHRS, YFSETQ. This CDR3 region has 16 residues. The CDR3 DNA sequence: TGCGCCAGCACCCTGGGACAGGGCACCATGAACACTGAAGCTTTCTTT. Residues: CASTLGQGTMNTEAFF.

The chain couples TRBV4-2 to TRBJ2-7; D gene ambiguous. This CDR3 is 15 amino acids long. CDR1 and CDR2 from the germline V gene are LGHNA and YNFKEQ. V lost 1 base to trimming and J lost 2 bases, with 12 bases between them. The CDR3 protein is CASSQVGRSTYEQYF. CDR3 in DNA: TGTGCCAGCAGCCAAGTTGGCAGGTCCACCTACGAGCAGTACTTC.

The chain combines TRBV19 with TRBJ1-6; D is possibly TRBD1 (5 bases). The CDR3 has 19 amino acids. Germline CDR1 reads LNHDA; CDR2 reads SQIVND (reference sequence). Trimming cost V 7 bases and J 10 bases, with 32 bases left between them. This CDR3 reads CASNLGVVGDFSSPSPLHF. The CDR3, as DNA: TGTGCCAGTAATTTGGGGGTGGTCGGGGATTTTTCCTCCCCATCACCCCTCCACTTT.

For this clone: The same CDR3 is also encoded by other DNA sequences in this sample. J is TRBJ2-3 and V is TRBV6-1; 10 bases match TRBD2. This CDR3 has 14 residues. Trimming at V came to 2 bases and at J to 4 bases, leaving 0 bases not matched to a gene. The germline V gene has CDR1 MNHNS and CDR2 SASEGT. The CDR3 reads CASSELAGADTQYF. The CDR3 DNA follows: TGTGCCAGCAGTGAACTAGCGGGGGCAGATACGCAGTATTTT.

This clone was observed a handful of times. The chain recombines TRBV7-9 with TRBJ1-6; D not certain. V was shortened by 2 bases and J by 15 bases, with 17 bases between the two germline ends. The CDR3 totals 14 residues. CDR1 SEHNR and CDR2 FQNEAQ come from the germline V gene (reference sequence). In DNA, the CDR3 is TGTGCCAGCAGCTTAATGATCCGTGGTTCGGGCCTCCACTTT. Translating it yields CASSLMIRGSGLHF.

This sequence joins TRBV6-1 and TRBJ2-7; D unclear. Germline lookup yields CDR1 MNHNS and CDR2 SASEGT. Trimming cost V 4 bases and J 4 bases, with 14 bases left between them. This CDR3 region has 14 residues. This chain's CDR3 is CASSGAGRSYEQYF. DNA for the CDR3: TGTGCCAGCAGTGGCGCAGGCCGGTCTTACGAGCAGTACTTC.

The chain combines TRBV27 with TRBJ2-4; D remains unclear. CDR3 size: 16 residues. The V gene's germline CDR1 is MNHEY and CDR2 SMNVEV (reference sequence). V was shortened by 1 base and J by 6 bases, with 16 bases between the two germline ends. CDR3 sequence: CASSLLGPSFGNIQYF. The CDR3 nucleotides read TGTGCCAGCAGTTTATTAGGACCGTCTTTCGGAAACATTCAGTACTTC.

The genes are TRBV9 and TRBJ1-1, with TRBD1 matching over 7 bases. Germline V CDR1 and CDR2: SGDLS, YYNGEE. Trimming took 1 base from V and 4 from J; bases not matched to a gene: 1. The CDR3 is made up of 13 amino acids. The CDR3 loop reads CASSVTGVTEAFF. The CDR3 region has the DNA TGTGCCAGCAGCGTAACAGGGGTCACTGAAGCTTTCTTT. Complete variable domain (other parts from reference TRBV9 and TRBJ1-1): DSGVTQTPKHLITATGQRVTLRCSPRSGDLSVYWYQQSLDQGLQFLIQYYNGEERAKGNILERFSAQQFPDLHSELNLSSLELGDSALYFCASSVTGVTEAFFGQGTRLTVV.

This clone showed up just a few times. The chain uses TRBV28 and TRBJ2-7; 8 nucleotides agree with TRBD2. This CDR3 is 13 amino acids long. Per the germline V gene, CDR1 is MDHEN and CDR2 is SYDVKM. Trimming took 1 base from V and 5 from J; bases not matched to a gene: 1. The CDR3 DNA sequence: TGTGCCAGCAGTTTATCGGGAGGGGACGAGCAGTACTTC. The encoded protein is CASSLSGGDEQYF.

V and J are TRBV7-9 and TRBJ1-1; maybe TRBD1 (5 bases). The CDR3 covers 14 residues. Germline CDR1 reads SEHNR; CDR2 reads FQNEAQ (reference sequence). The V end lost 1 base, the J end lost 2 bases, and 8 bases lay between the germline ends. DNA of the CDR3: TGTGCCAGCAGCTTAGTGCAGGGCAACACTGAAGCTTTCTTT. This sequence encodes CASSLVQGNTEAFF.

CDR3 sequence (DNA): TGTGCCAGCATAAGTGGAGGGTTGGGTAACTATGGCTACACCTTC. It translates to CASISGGLGNYGYTF. The V gene is TRBV2, the J gene TRBJ1-2; no clear D. The germline gives CDR1 SNHLY, CDR2 FYNNEI. CDR3 length: 15 amino acids. Trimming shortened V by 7 bases and J by 1 base, and 16 bases separated the two germline ends.

The chain uses TRBV29-1 and TRBJ2-7; 9 nucleotides match TRBD1. V lost 0 bases, J lost 3 bases, and 9 bases stayed unmatched. The germline V gene has CDR1 SQVTM and CDR2 ANQGSEA. This CDR3 is 16 amino acids long. CDR3 residues: CSVEDRVKDRGYEQYF. The CDR3 coding sequence is TGCAGCGTTGAAGATCGAGTGAAGGACAGGGGCTACGAGCAGTACTTC.

The CDR3 protein is CASSFHQRYYEQYF. The CDR3 region has the DNA TGTGCCAGCAGCTTCCACCAACGGTACTACGAGCAGTACTTC. This chain links TRBV5-6 with TRBJ2-7; D not resolved. CDR1 is SGHDT and CDR2 is YYEEEE in the germline V gene. The CDR3 is 14 amino acids. V lost 2 bases to trimming and J lost 3 bases, with 12 bases between them.

This chain connects TRBV7-3 to TRBJ2-7, with D unclear. The CDR3 runs 13 residues. CDR1 and CDR2 (germline): SGHTA, FQGTGA. V was shortened by 3 bases and J by 3 bases, with 9 bases between the two germline ends. The chain's CDR3 is CASSFPGLYEQYF. In nucleotides, the CDR3 is TGTGCCAGCAGCTTCCCAGGTCTCTACGAGCAGTACTTC.

V gene TRBV19 combines with J gene TRBJ1-2, with 7 bases aligning to TRBD1. CDR3 size: 15 residues. V was clipped by 9 bases and J by 6 bases; unmatched bases: 16. Germline values: CDR1 LNHDA, CDR2 SQIVND (reference sequence). The CDR3 DNA reads TGTGCCAGCCATGAGGGGGCAGGCAAGACTCATGGCTACACCTTC. It codes for CASHEGAGKTHGYTF.

The CDR3 here is CASNSKDRWKETQYF. The CDR3 bases are TGTGCCAGCAACTCGAAGGACAGGTGGAAAGAGACCCAGTACTTC. The chain has TRBV28 and TRBJ2-5; TRBD1 matches 7 bases. The J segment lost 3 bases and the V segment lost 7 bases, leaving 11 bases of the junction unmatched. The CDR3 loop spans 15 amino acids. The V gene's germline CDR1 is MDHEN and CDR2 SYDVKM.

Concerning this clone itself: A read error may produce the germline difference seen at one junction end. The rearrangement uses TRBV9 and TRBJ2-3; TRBD2 aligns across 10 bases. This CDR3 is 16 amino acids long. CDR1 is SGDLS, CDR2 YYNGEE, per germline. CDR3 sequence: CASSVAGGTSTDTQYF. The DNA of the CDR3 is TGTGCCAGCAGTGTAGCGGGGGGAACTAGCACAGATACGCAGTATTTT.

The rearrangement uses TRBV4-1 and TRBJ1-3; D possibly corresponds to TRBD1 (5 bases). Trimming took 3 bases from V and 0 from J, leaving 6 bases between them. The CDR3 loop spans 14 amino acids. Germline CDR1 is MGHRA and CDR2 is YSYEKL. CDR3 nucleotides: TGCGCCAGCAGCCAGCAGGGCTCTGGAAACACCATATATTTT. Translated: CASSQQGSGNTIYF.

This chain uses TRBV5-6 with TRBJ2-7, with D tentatively TRBD1 (6 bases). The CDR3 spans 14 residues. Looked up from germline, CDR1 is SGHDT and CDR2 is YYEEEE. The V end lost 0 bases, the J end lost 4 bases, and 11 bases lay between the germline ends. The CDR3, as DNA: TGTGCCAGCAGCTTGGCCTTGGACAGTTACGAGCAGTACTTC. Residues: CASSLALDSYEQYF. Complete variable domain (other parts from reference TRBV5-6 and TRBJ2-7): DAGVTQSPTHLIKTRGQQVTLRCSPKSGHDTVSWYQQALGQGPQFIFQYYEEEERQRGNFPDRFSGHQFPNYSSELNVNALLLGDSALYLCASSLALDSYEQYFGPGTRLTVT.

The rearrangement links TRBV5-8 to TRBJ1-6; 8 bases fit TRBD1. Per germline, CDR1 SGHTS and CDR2 YDEGEE. The trim removed 4 bases at V and 8 bases at J, leaving 5 bases unmatched. This CDR3 is 14 amino acids long. The CDR3 DNA is TGTGCCAGCAGCCCTAGGACAGGGTATTCACCCCTCCACTTT. It translates to CASSPRTGYSPLHF. Full variable domain (outside the CDR3, taken from reference TRBV5-8 and TRBJ1-6): EAGVTQSPTHLIKTRGQQATLRCSPISGHTSVYWYQQALGLGLQFLLWYDEGEERNRGNFPPRFSGRQFPNYSSELNVNALELEDSALYLCASSPRTGYSPLHFGNGTRLTVT.

V usage is TRBV27 and J usage is TRBJ1-5; D unresolved. Germline-derived CDR1 and CDR2 are MNHEY and SMNVEV (reference sequence). The V end was cut by 5 bases, the J end by 6 bases, with 14 bases between. The CDR3 contains 14 residues. CDR3 DNA: TGTGCCAGCAGTCTGTATGAGGGTGGTCAGCCCCAGCATTTT. This sequence encodes CASSLYEGGQPQHF.

The chain joins TRBV6-5 to TRBJ1-1; D is ambiguous. V lost 2 bases, J lost 0 bases, and 7 bases lay in between. In germline, CDR1 is MNHEY, CDR2 SVGAGI. The CDR3 has 14 amino acids. The CDR3, as DNA: TGTGCCAGCAGTTACGAGGGAATGAACACTGAAGCTTTCTTT. Translation: CASSYEGMNTEAFF.

V is TRBV6-6 and J is TRBJ2-7; 7 bases are shared with TRBD1. Germline trimming cut 6 bases from V and 2 bases from J; bases unmatched to any gene: 4. Looked up from germline, CDR1 is MNHNY and CDR2 is SVGAGI (reference sequence). This CDR3 has 13 residues. The CDR3, as DNA: TGTGCCAGCAGCAGGGGACAGACCTACGAGCAGTACTTC. This sequence encodes CASSRGQTYEQYF.

This clone was found a few times. The rearrangement links TRBV29-1 to TRBJ1-1; D is unresolved. The CDR3 is 11 residues long. Trimming removed 6 bases from V and 0 bases from J, with 5 bases in between. Germline V lookup: CDR1 SQVTM, CDR2 ANQGSEA. The CDR3: CSVPMNTEAFF. The CDR3 DNA reads as TGCAGCGTGCCCATGAACACTGAAGCTTTCTTT.

This clone was picked up a small number of times. V is TRBV5-4 and J is TRBJ1-2, with a tentative D call TRBD1 (6 bases). Germline CDR1 SGHNT, CDR2 YYREEE (reference sequence). CDR3 length: 12 amino acids. V was trimmed by 10 bases and J by 1 base, leaving 11 bases between them. CDR3 region: CACTGINYGYTF. The CDR3, as DNA: TGTGCCTGCACAGGGATTAACTATGGCTACACCTTC. Using reference TRBV5-4 and TRBJ1-2 for the parts outside the CDR3, the full variable domain is ETGVTQSPTHLIKTRGQQVTLRCSSQSGHNTVSWYQQALGQGPQFIFQYYREEENGRGNFPPRFSGLQFPNYSSELNVNALELDDSALYLCACTGINYGYTFGSGTRLTVV.